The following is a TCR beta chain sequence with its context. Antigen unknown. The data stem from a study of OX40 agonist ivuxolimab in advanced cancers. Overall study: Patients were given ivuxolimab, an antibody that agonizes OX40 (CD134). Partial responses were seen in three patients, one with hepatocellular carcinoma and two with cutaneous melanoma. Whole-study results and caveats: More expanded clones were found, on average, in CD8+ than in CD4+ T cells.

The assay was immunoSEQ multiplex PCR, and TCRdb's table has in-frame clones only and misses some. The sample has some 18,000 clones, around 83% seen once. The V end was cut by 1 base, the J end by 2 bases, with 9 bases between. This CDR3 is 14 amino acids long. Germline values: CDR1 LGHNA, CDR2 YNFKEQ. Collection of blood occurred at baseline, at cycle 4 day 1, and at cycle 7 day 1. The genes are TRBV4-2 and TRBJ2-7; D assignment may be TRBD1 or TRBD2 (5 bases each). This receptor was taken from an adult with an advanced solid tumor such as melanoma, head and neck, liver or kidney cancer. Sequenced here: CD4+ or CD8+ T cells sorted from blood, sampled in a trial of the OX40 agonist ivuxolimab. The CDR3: CASSQGEGTYEQYF. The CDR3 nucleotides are TGTGCCAGCAGCCAAGGTGAGGGGACCTACGAGCAGTACTTC.